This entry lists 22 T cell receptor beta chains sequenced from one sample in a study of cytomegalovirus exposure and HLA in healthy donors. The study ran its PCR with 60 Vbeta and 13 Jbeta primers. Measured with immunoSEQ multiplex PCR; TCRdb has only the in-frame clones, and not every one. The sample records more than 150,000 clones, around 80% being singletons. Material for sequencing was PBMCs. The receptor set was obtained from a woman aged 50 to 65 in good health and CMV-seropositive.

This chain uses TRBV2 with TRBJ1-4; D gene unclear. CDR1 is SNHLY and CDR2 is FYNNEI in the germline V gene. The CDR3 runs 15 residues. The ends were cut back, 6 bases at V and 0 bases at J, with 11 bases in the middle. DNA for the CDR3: TGTGCCAGCAGAGCCTCGACTGCAACTAATGAAAAACTGTTTTTT. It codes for CASRASTATNEKLFF.

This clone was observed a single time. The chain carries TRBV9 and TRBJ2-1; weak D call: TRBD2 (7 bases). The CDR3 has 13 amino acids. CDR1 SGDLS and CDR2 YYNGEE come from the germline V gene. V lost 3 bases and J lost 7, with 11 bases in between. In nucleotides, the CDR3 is TGTGCCAGCAGCGCGGGGGGCGTAAATGAGCAGTTCTTC. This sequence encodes CASSAGGVNEQFF.

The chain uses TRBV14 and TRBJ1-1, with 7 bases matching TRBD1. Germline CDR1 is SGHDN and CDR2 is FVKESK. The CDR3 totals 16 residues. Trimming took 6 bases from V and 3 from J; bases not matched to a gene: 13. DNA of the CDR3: TGTGCCAGCAGTCAACAGGGGATTCTGGGGTACACTGAAGCTTTCTTT. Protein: CASSQQGILGYTEAFF.

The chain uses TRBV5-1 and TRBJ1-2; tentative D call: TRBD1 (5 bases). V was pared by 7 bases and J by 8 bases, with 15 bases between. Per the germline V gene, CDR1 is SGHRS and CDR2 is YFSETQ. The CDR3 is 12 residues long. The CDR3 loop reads CASALGGEGYTF. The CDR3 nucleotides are TGCGCCAGCGCCTTGGGGGGGGAAGGCTACACCTTC.

The CDR3 nucleotides are TGTGCCAGCAGTTTATGGTTGGCTAGCGGGAGGGCCGCGAACACCGGGGAGCTGTTTTTT. It translates to CASSLWLASGRAANTGELFF. This chain uses TRBV28 with TRBJ2-2; 12 bases agree with TRBD2. The germline CDR1 and CDR2 sequences are MDHEN and SYDVKM. The CDR3 contains 20 residues. Trimming took 0 bases from V and 0 from J; bases not matched to a gene: 8.

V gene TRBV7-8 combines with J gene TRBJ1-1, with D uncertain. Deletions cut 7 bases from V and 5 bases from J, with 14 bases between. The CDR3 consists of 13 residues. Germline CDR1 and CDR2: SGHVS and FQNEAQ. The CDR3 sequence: CASTTLRGTEAFF. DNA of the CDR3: TGTGCCAGCACCACCTTAAGAGGGACTGAAGCTTTCTTT.

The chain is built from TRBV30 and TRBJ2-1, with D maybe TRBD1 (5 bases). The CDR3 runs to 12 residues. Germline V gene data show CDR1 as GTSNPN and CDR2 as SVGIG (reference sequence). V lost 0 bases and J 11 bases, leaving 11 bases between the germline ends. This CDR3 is CAWSVSPGQQFF. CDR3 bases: TGTGCCTGGAGTGTATCCCCAGGGCAGCAGTTCTTC.

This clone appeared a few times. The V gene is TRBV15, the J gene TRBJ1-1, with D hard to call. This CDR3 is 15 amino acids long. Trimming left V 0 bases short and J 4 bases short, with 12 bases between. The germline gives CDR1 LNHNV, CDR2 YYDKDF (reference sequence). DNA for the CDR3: TGTGCCACCAGCAGAGATAGCGAATCGGGCACTGAAGCTTTCTTT. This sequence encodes CATSRDSESGTEAFF. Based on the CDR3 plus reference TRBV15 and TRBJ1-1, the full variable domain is DAMVIQNPRYQVTQFGKPVTLSCSQTLNHNVMYWYQQKSSQAPKLLFHYYDKDFNNEADTPDNFQSRRPNTSFCFLDIRSPGLGDTAMYLCATSRDSESGTEAFFGQGTRLTVV.

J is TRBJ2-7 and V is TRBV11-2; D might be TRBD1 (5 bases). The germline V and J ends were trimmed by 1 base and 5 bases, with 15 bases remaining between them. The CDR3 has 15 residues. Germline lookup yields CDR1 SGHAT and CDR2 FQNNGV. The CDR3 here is CASSLGLSTVHEQYF. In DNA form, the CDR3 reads TGTGCCAGCAGCTTAGGGTTGTCGACAGTCCACGAGCAGTACTTC. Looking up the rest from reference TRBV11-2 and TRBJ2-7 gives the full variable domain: EAGVAQSPRYKIIEKRQSVAFWCNPISGHATLYWYQQILGQGPKLLIQFQNNGVVDDSQLPKDRFSAERLKGVDSTLKIQPAKLEDSAVYLCASSLGLSTVHEQYFGPGTRLTVT.

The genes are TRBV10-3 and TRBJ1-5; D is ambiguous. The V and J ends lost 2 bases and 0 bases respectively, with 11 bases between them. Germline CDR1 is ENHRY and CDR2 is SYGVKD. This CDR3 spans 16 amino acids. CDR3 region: CAISETGMGSNQPQHF. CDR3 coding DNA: TGTGCCATCAGTGAGACGGGGATGGGTAGCAATCAGCCCCAGCATTTT.

As DNA, the CDR3 is TGCGCCAGCAGCTTGTATGGGACAGGGGGAGAGACCCAGTACTTC. It is translated as CASSLYGTGGETQYF. This chain connects TRBV5-1 to TRBJ2-5; 11 nucleotides match TRBD1. Germline loops: CDR1 SGHRS, CDR2 YFSETQ. The V segment lost 1 base and the J segment 4 bases; nucleotides outside the gene matches: 3. CDR3 length: 15 amino acids.

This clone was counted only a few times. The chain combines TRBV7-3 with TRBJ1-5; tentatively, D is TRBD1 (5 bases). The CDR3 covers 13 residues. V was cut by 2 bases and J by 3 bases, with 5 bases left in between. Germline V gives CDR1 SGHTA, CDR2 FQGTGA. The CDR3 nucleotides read TGTGCCAGCAGCTTAGGGGCCAATCAGCCCCAGCATTTT. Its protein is CASSLGANQPQHF. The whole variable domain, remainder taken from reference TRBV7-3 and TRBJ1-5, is GAGVSQTPSNKVTEKGKYVELRCDPISGHTALYWYRQSLGQGPEFLIYFQGTGAADDSGLPNDRFFAVRPEGSVSTLKIQRTERGDSAVYLCASSLGANQPQHFGDGTRLSIL.

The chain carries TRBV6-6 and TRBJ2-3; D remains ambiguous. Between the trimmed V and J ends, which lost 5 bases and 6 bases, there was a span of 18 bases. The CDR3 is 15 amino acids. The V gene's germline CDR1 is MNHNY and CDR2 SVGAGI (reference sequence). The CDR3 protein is CASSEVEVFTDTQYF. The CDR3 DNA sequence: TGTGCCAGCAGTGAGGTCGAAGTTTTTACGGATACGCAGTATTTT.

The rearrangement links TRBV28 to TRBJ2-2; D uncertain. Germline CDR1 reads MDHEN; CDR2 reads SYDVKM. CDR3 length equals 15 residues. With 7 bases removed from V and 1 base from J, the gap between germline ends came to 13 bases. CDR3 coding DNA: TGTGCCAGCACCCAGTCCCTTGGGAACACCGGGGAGCTGTTTTTT. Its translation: CASTQSLGNTGELFF.

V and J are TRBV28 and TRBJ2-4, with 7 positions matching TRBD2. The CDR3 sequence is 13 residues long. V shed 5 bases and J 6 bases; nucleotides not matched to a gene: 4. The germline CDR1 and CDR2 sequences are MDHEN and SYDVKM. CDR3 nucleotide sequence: TGTGCCAGCAGTGGGGGGGGAGGAAACATTCAGTACTTC. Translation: CASSGGGGNIQYF.

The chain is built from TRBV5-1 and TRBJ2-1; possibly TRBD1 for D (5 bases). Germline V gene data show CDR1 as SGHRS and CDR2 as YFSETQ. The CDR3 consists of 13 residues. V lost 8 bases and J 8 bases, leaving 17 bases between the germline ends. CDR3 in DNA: TGCGCCAGTACAGGATCTTGGCCGGATGAGCAGTTCTTC. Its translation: CASTGSWPDEQFF.

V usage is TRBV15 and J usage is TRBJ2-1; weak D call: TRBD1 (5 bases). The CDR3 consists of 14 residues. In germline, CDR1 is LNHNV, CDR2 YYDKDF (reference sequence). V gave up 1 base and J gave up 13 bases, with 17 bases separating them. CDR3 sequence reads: CATSRVVGDSTQFF. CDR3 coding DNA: TGTGCCACCAGCAGAGTTGTAGGGGATTCCACTCAGTTCTTC.

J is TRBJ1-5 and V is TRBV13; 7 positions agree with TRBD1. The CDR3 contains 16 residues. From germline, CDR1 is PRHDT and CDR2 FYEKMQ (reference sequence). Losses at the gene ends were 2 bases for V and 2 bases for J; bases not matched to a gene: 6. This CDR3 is CASSLRQGLRNQPQHF. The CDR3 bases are TGTGCCAGCAGCTTAAGACAGGGCTTGCGCAATCAGCCCCAGCATTTT. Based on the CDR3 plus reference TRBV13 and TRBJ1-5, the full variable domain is AAGVIQSPRHLIKEKRETATLKCYPIPRHDTVYWYQQGPGQDPQFLISFYEKMQSDKGSIPDRFSAQQFSDYHSELNMSSLELGDSALYFCASSLRQGLRNQPQHFGDGTRLSIL.

The chain's CDR3 is CSVVPSGGHNEQFF. In nucleotides, the CDR3 is TGCAGCGTTGTGCCTAGCGGGGGCCACAATGAGCAGTTCTTC. V gene TRBV29-1 combines with J gene TRBJ2-1; 10 bases map to TRBD2. The germline V gene encodes CDR1 SQVTM and CDR2 ANQGSEA. V lost 4 bases to trimming and J lost 5 bases; unmatched junction nucleotides: 5. The CDR3 runs 14 residues.

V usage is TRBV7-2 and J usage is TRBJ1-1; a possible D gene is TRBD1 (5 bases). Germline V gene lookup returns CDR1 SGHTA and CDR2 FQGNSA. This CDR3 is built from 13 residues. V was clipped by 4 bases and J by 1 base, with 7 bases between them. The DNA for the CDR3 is TGTGCCAGCAGCTCAACAGGGAACACTGAAGCTTTCTTT. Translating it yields CASSSTGNTEAFF.

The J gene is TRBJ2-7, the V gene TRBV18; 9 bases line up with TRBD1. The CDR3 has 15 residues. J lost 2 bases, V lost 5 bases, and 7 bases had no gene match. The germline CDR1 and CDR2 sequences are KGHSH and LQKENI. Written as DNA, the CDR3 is TGTGCCAGCTCAGGGGGACAGGGAGGCACCTACGAGCAGTACTTC. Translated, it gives CASSGGQGGTYEQYF. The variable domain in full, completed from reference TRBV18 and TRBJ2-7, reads NAGVMQNPRHLVRRRGQEARLRCSPMKGHSHVYWYRQLPEEGLKFMVYLQKENIIDESGMPKERFSAEFPKEGPSILRIQQVVRGDSAAYFCASSGGQGGTYEQYFGPGTRLTVT.

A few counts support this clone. In DNA form, the CDR3 reads TGTGCCAGCAGCTTCGGAGGACAGCCCCAGCATTTT. It translates to CASSFGGQPQHF. V usage is TRBV7-2 and J usage is TRBJ1-5; no firm D call. The CDR3 is made up of 12 amino acids. The V end lost 3 bases, the J end lost 7 bases, and 7 bases lay between the germline ends. Germline CDR1 is SGHTA and CDR2 is FQGNSA.